This TCR beta chain originates from a study of T cell responses to AZD1222 COVID-19 vaccine. Profiling relied on immunoSEQ multiplex PCR, and the TCRdb table lists in-frame clones only, not all of them. The sample shows about 150,000 clones, about 90% of them seen only once. About this clone: Its antigen is as yet unknown.

Unmatched junction bases numbered 3, after V lost 6 bases and J lost 5 bases. Germline V gives CDR1 KGHSH, CDR2 LQKENI. This CDR3 has 13 amino acids. Study findings and constraints: The donor cohort was predominantly white British with a female majority, and clonal diversity may have been underestimated. Repertoires in all cases were sampled only once the peak T cell response had passed. At baseline, just 6 or 7 AZD1222 recipients tested seropositive. Spike was spanned by vaccine-associated CD4 TCRs, with dominance at 160-218 and 743-854.

The chain recombines TRBV18 with TRBJ2-5; TRBD2 agrees at 10 bases. The TCR originated in an adult in good health. Sequences were derived from peripheral blood, sampled on day 0 of AZD1222 vaccination. CDR3 bases: TGTGCCAGCTCCCAGACTAGCGGGGAGACCCAGTACTTC. Its protein product is CASSQTSGETQYF.